The source of this TCR beta chain is a study of blood T cell repertoires in COVID-19. Study overall: T cells, B-cell-depleted T cells, or PBMCs supplied cDNA or gDNA.

Per the original methods: Reference gene primer amplification in the assay estimated nucleated cell counts. Profiling relied on immunoSEQ multiplex PCR, and the TCRdb table lists in-frame clones only, not all of them. That table is the source of V, J and clone size, and D and trimming were worked out from the DNA. The sample contains under 400,000 clones, almost 90% of which appear only once. V was pared by 3 bases and J by 6 bases, with 14 bases between. Germline CDR1 ENHRY, CDR2 SYGVKD. The CDR3 length is 14 residues. This clone was recorded only once. The TCR sequence derives from a man younger than 35 with active or convalescent COVID-19. The gene calls are TRBV10-3 and TRBJ1-1, with D tentatively TRBD1 (5 bases). The sequenced material came from peripheral blood. The CDR3 is CAISDPGRSAEAFF. The CDR3 region has the DNA TGTGCCATCAGTGACCCAGGGAGGTCCGCTGAAGCTTTCTTT.